This T cell receptor beta chain emerged from a study of T-cell memory formation after mild COVID-19. Study-wide points: Some clones that responded turned up in pre-infection memory, which suggests that cross-reactive memory joined in. Shrinking CD4+ clones were chiefly CM and EM; CD8+ ones were chiefly EMRA. Second-wave clones with a day 37 peak had unconfirmed SARS-CoV-2 specificity. The study found balanced CD4/CD8 in clones contracting day 15 to 85 and a CD4+ lean in later expanders.

MiXCR, run by TCRdb on the 5' RACE reads, gives a single entry per CDR3 protein. The table shows about half a million distinct CDR3 sequences, with approximately 18% occurring only once. CDR1 and CDR2 from the germline V gene are DFQATT and SNEGSKA (reference sequence). The CDR3 covers 12 residues. The junction had 4 bases not matched to a gene; V was cut back by 4 bases and J by 6 bases. Note on this clonotype: Its matching antigen is unknown.

The chain links TRBV20-1 to TRBJ2-7; 9 nucleotides align to TRBD1. The sample consisted of PBMCs or a T cell subset sorted from them (not recorded which). The source of this sequence is an adult woman who had mild COVID-19 (a few samples of this study predate the infection). Cell type and time point are not known. The CDR3 reads CSATRTGAEQYF. The CDR3 DNA is TGCAGTGCTACTCGGACAGGGGCCGAGCAGTACTTC.